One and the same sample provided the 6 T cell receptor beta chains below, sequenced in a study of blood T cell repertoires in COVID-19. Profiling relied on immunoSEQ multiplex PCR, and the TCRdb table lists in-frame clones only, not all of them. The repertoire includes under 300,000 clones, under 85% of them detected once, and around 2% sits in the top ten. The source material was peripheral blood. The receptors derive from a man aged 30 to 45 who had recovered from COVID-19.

CDR3 in amino acids: CASSGSSRNQPQHF. The CDR3 DNA sequence: TGTGCCAGCAGCGGGTCATCCCGCAATCAGCCCCAGCATTTT. The chain is built from TRBV2 and TRBJ1-5; D remains ambiguous. V lost 6 bases and J 2 bases, leaving 11 bases between the germline ends. This CDR3 is built from 14 residues. Germline values: CDR1 SNHLY, CDR2 FYNNEI. The variable domain in full, with the rest retrieved from reference TRBV2 and TRBJ1-5, is EPEVTQTPSHQVTQMGQEVILRCVPISNHLYFYWYRQILGQKVEFLVSFYNNEISEKSEIFDDQFSVERPDGSNFTLKIRSTKLEDSAMYFCASSGSSRNQPQHFGDGTRLSIL.

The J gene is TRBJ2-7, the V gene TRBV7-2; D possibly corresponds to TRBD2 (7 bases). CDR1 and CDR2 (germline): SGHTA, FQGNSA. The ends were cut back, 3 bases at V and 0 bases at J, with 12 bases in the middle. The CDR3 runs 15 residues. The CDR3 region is CASSLKGGSSYEQYV. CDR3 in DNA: TGTGCCAGCAGCTTGAAGGGGGGGAGCTCCTACGAGCAGTACGTC.

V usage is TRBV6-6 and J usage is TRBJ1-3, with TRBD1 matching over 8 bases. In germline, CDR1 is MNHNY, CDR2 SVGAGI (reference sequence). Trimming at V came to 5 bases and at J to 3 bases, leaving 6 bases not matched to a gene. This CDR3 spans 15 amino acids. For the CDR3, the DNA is TGTGCCAGCAGTAGCAGGGGGCTCGGTGGAAACACCATATATTTT. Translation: CASSSRGLGGNTIYF.

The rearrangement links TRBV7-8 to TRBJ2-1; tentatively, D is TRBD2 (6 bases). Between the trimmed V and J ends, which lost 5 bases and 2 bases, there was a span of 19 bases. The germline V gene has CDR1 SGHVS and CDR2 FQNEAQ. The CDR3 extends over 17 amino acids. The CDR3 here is CASSLRPGRNTYNEQFF. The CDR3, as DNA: TGTGCCAGCAGCCTCCGGCCGGGGAGGAACACCTACAATGAGCAGTTCTTC.

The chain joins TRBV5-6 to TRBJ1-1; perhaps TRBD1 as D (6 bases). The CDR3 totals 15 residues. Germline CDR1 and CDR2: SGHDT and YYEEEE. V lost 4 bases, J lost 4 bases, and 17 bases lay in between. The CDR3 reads CASSLNPGASTEAFF. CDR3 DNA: TGTGCCAGCAGCCTAAACCCAGGGGCAAGCACTGAAGCTTTCTTT. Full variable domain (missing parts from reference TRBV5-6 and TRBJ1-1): DAGVTQSPTHLIKTRGQQVTLRCSPKSGHDTVSWYQQALGQGPQFIFQYYEEEERQRGNFPDRFSGHQFPNYSSELNVNALLLGDSALYLCASSLNPGASTEAFFGQGTRLTVV.

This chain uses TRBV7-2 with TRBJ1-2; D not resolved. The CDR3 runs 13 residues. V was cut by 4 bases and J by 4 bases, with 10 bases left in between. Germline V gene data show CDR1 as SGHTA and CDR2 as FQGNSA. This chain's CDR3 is CASSSTRGYGYTF. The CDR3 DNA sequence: TGTGCCAGCAGCTCGACCCGAGGCTATGGCTACACCTTC.